This T cell receptor (beta chain) was identified during a study of vaccination and CD4 T cells after COVID-19. Study context: The convalescents included six males and four females, and among them two were Hispanic while seven were Caucasian.

The ends were cut back, 0 bases at V and 3 bases at J, with 6 bases in the middle. Germline loops: CDR1 SGHVS, CDR2 FNYEAQ. The CDR3 extends over 14 amino acids. Researchers used the Oncomine TCR Beta short-read assay to sequence DNA from cultured CD4+ T cells. From CD4+ T cells that had been cultured, genomic DNA was extracted. One entry per CDR3 protein, called by TCRdb with MiXCR from the PCR reads. The data hold about 20,000 distinct CDR3 sequences, with approximately 33% observed a single time. Time point meaning: late sampling 161 to 241 days after vaccination in three convalescent patients. Treatment indicated: roughly 11-day PBMC culture with coronavirus spike peptide pools or control peptides (ViraFEST assay). In regard to this clonotype: The target antigen is unknown.

This receptor was taken from a human donor who had recovered from COVID-19. The chain joins TRBV7-6 to TRBJ1-5; no reliable D call. The specimen was CD4+ T cells from blood, cultured in vitro, collected about 7 months after SARS-CoV-2 vaccination. The CDR3 protein is CASSLAGFNQPQHF. The CDR3 nucleotides read TGTGCCAGCAGCTTAGCGGGATTCAATCAGCCCCAGCATTTT.